Sequencing of this T cell receptor beta chain was carried out in a study of T cell changes during pregnancy in multiple sclerosis (dated by TCRdb to between 2018 and 2020). In terms of the full investigation: The study examined how the T cell repertoire changed over the course of pregnancy in women with multiple sclerosis.

Libraries were made using the immunoSEQ multiplex PCR assay. This is the immuneACCESS table as TCRdb keeps it, with only in-frame sequences that have V and J called. A part of the clones is gone; compared with another copy, unresolved V genes explain less than half, and the rest is unexplained. This sample has tens of thousands of clones in its table, and roughly 90% of those were observed once. The top ten constitute approximately 1.4% of the sample. Remarks on this clone: Its antigen remains unidentified. No base quality information exists; no much larger clone differs at one position.

V is pruned by 5 bases and J by 7 bases, leaving 8 bases of the junction without a gene match. CDR1 and CDR2 were assigned from the germline V gene as MDHEN and SYDVKM. The CDR3 holds 15 amino acids from the cysteine to the phenylalanine. Only the CDR3 region is kept as DNA, spanning 45 bases read in frame from base 1. The TCR sequence derives from a female donor in good health, enrolled as a control in a pregnancy study. The source material was peripheral blood, sampled in the first trimester of pregnancy. The sequence joins TRBV28 to TRBJ1-4, and 9 junction bases match TRBD1. CDR3 region: CASSPRQGGGEKLFF. The DNA is TGTGCCAGCAGTCCACGACAGGGGGGGGGTGAAAAACTGTTTTTT.